Each of the 22 T cell receptor beta chains below was sequenced from the same sample in a study of blood T cells in healthy people across ages. Together with a sample-barcoded 5' primer, a J-beta primer mix was included in a second PCR lasting about 7 to 11 cycles. MiXCR, run by TCRdb on the 5' RACE reads, gives a single entry per CDR3 protein. The repertoire has some 670,000 distinct CDR3 sequences, around 52% of them found once; the top ten carry approximately 13%. The sample comprised blood. The receptors originated from a woman of 80 years or more in good health.

The chain couples TRBV7-8 to TRBJ2-1, with 15 positions matching TRBD2. The V gene's germline CDR1 is SGHVS and CDR2 FQNEAQ. V shed 5 bases and J 0 bases; nucleotides not matched to a gene: 8. CDR3 length equals 19 residues. The CDR3 spells CASSLRTSGGGSSYNEQFF. The CDR3 bases are TGTGCCAGCAGCCTCCGGACTAGCGGGGGGGGTAGCTCCTACAATGAGCAGTTCTTC. Drawing the rest from reference TRBV7-8 and TRBJ2-1, the complete variable domain is GAGVSQSPRYKVAKRGQDVALRCDPISGHVSLFWYQQALGQGPEFLTYFQNEAQLDKSGLPSDRFFAERPEGSVSTLKIQRTQQEDSAVYLCASSLRTSGGGSSYNEQFFGPGTRLTVL.

This chain joins TRBV2 and TRBJ2-4; TRBD1 matches 7 bases. The CDR3 consists of 16 residues. CDR1 and CDR2 from the germline V gene are SNHLY and FYNNEI. V was clipped by 7 bases and J by 0 bases; unmatched bases: 9. CDR3 protein: CASKGQNKQAKNIQYF. As DNA, the CDR3 is TGTGCCAGCAAGGGACAGAACAAACAAGCCAAAAACATTCAGTACTTC.

This clonotype was seen many times. The chain combines TRBV10-1 with TRBJ2-5, with 13 bases matching TRBD2. The CDR3 runs to 16 residues. The V gene end was trimmed by 6 bases and the J gene end by 2 bases; junction bases not matched to a gene: 6. CDR1 is WNHNN and CDR2 is SYGVQD in the germline V gene (reference sequence). The CDR3 region is CASSLGTSGIQETQYF. DNA of the CDR3: TGCGCCAGCAGCCTCGGGACTAGCGGGATTCAAGAGACCCAGTACTTC.

The chain is built from TRBV29-1 and TRBJ1-5; D unresolved. Germline values: CDR1 SQVTM, CDR2 ANQGSEA. The CDR3 is 14 amino acids. V lost 4 bases, J lost 5 bases, and 15 bases lay in between. The CDR3 spells CSVVLGSADQPQHF. The CDR3 coding sequence is TGCAGCGTTGTCTTAGGGAGCGCGGATCAGCCCCAGCATTTT.

This clonotype was seen more than once but under ten times. This rearrangement joins TRBV2 to TRBJ2-3, with 10 bases identical to TRBD2. CDR1 and CDR2 (germline): SNHLY, FYNNEI. V shed 6 bases and J 4 bases; nucleotides not matched to a gene: 7. CDR3 size: 15 residues. CDR3 bases: TGTGCCAGCAGCCTCAAGCGGGGGGGGCCAGATACGCAGTATTTT. Translated, it gives CASSLKRGGPDTQYF. The whole variable domain, remainder taken from reference TRBV2 and TRBJ2-3, is EPEVTQTPSHQVTQMGQEVILRCVPISNHLYFYWYRQILGQKVEFLVSFYNNEISEKSEIFDDQFSVERPDGSNFTLKIRSTKLEDSAMYFCASSLKRGGPDTQYFGPGTRLTVL.

With regard to this clonotype: A read error is possible here, since a much larger clone lies one base away. The CDR3, as DNA: TGTGCCAACAGCTTGGAAAGGACAAGGTATTCTGGGGCCAACGTCCTGACTTTC. This codes for CANSLERTRYSGANVLTF. V and J are TRBV5-5 and TRBJ2-6, with TRBD1 as a possible D gene (5 bases). CDR3 size: 18 residues. Looked up from germline, CDR1 is SGHKS and CDR2 is YYEKEE (reference sequence).

The chain carries TRBV12-3 or TRBV12-4 and TRBJ1-2; 8 positions agree with TRBD1. Losses at the gene ends were 7 bases for V and 12 bases for J; bases not matched to a gene: 10. The CDR3 consists of 12 residues. The CDR3: CASTIDRGQNTF. CDR3 bases: TGTGCCAGCACCATCGACAGGGGTCAGAACACCTTC.

This clonotype was recorded at least ten times. This rearrangement joins TRBV20-1 to TRBJ1-6; D gene unclear. The length of the CDR3 is 15 residues. Germline V CDR1 and CDR2: DFQATT, SNEGSKA (reference sequence). V lost 3 bases and J lost 0, with 9 bases in between. CDR3 sequence reads: CSASGGSSYNSPLHF. Here the CDR3 DNA reads TGCAGTGCTAGCGGTGGGAGCTCCTATAATTCACCCCTCCACTTT.

The chain joins TRBV2 to TRBJ1-5, with no clear D. Germline assignment: CDR1 SNHLY and CDR2 FYNNEI. Trimming left V 4 bases short and J 0 bases short, with 10 bases between. The CDR3 sequence is 15 residues long. CDR3 region: CASSVQDNSNQPQHF. The CDR3 region has the DNA TGTGCCAGCAGTGTTCAGGATAATAGCAATCAGCCCCAGCATTTT.

This clonotype has a handful of counts. The CDR3 spells CASRSFSNTGELFF. The CDR3 bases are TGCGCCAGCAGGTCATTCTCTAACACCGGGGAGCTGTTTTTT. V usage is TRBV5-1 and J usage is TRBJ2-2, with D hard to call. V gave up 5 bases and J gave up 2 bases, with 10 bases separating them. The CDR3 has 14 residues. Germline loops: CDR1 SGHRS, CDR2 YFSETQ.

This clonotype was seen a few times. The junction does not match germline at one end; this may be a read error. V is TRBV12-3 or TRBV12-4 and J is TRBJ2-1, with no clear D. The CDR3 length is 11 residues. CDR3 sequence (DNA): TGTGCCAGCAGTCCCCACAATGAGCGGTTCTTC. Translation: CASSPHNERFF.

This clonotype showed up just a few times. A read error may explain this, as a much larger clone is one base away. The chain uses TRBV4-1 and TRBJ2-3; TRBD1 aligns across 7 bases. The junction had 12 bases not matched to a gene; V was cut back by 4 bases and J by 5 bases. Germline CDR1 and CDR2: MGHRA and YSYEKL. The CDR3 totals 16 residues. CDR3 protein: CASSRGALGDRDTQYF. In DNA form, the CDR3 reads TGCGCCAGCAGCCGTGGGGCCCTGGGGGACAGAGATACGCAGTATTTT.

The genes are TRBV2 and TRBJ2-1, with unresolved D. This CDR3 has 15 residues. V lost 6 bases and J lost 4, with 16 bases in between. Germline CDR1 SNHLY, CDR2 FYNNEI. CDR3 DNA: TGTGCCAGCAGCCTCTTGTGGGTCGGGTACAATGAGCAGTTCTTC. Translating gives CASSLLWVGYNEQFF. The full variable domain, completed using reference TRBV2 and TRBJ2-1, is EPEVTQTPSHQVTQMGQEVILRCVPISNHLYFYWYRQILGQKVEFLVSFYNNEISEKSEIFDDQFSVERPDGSNFTLKIRSTKLEDSAMYFCASSLLWVGYNEQFFGPGTRLTVL.

Of note for this clonotype: It may be a read error: a sequence one base away is much more abundant. The V call is TRBV10-2, the J call TRBJ2-3; 13 bases are shared with TRBD2. Germline V gene data show CDR1 as WSHSY and CDR2 as SAAADI. V trimming: 2 bases; J trimming: 4 bases; junction bases outside the gene matches: 3. This CDR3 is built from 16 residues. CDR3 amino acids: CASSEGLAGVSDTQYF. The CDR3 nucleotides are TGCGCCAGCAGTGAGGGACTAGCGGGGGTCTCAGATACGCAGTATTTT.

Details on this clonotype: This likely comes from a read error, as the CDR3 has no conserved phenylalanine or tryptophan at its end. This rearrangement joins TRBV20-1 to TRBJ1-1; possible D gene TRBD1, 6 bases. Germline assignment: CDR1 DFQATT and CDR2 SNEGSKA (reference sequence). CDR3 length equals 13 residues. The V and J ends lost 5 bases and 4 bases respectively, with 14 bases between them. The CDR3 protein is CSAPGVGVTEAFS. The DNA of the CDR3 is TGCAGTGCTCCAGGGGTGGGGGTCACTGAAGCTTTCTCT.

This clonotype occurred many times. The rearrangement uses TRBV5-1 and TRBJ2-7; D might be TRBD1 or TRBD2, each matching 6 bases. The CDR3 contains 15 residues. CDR1 SGHRS and CDR2 YFSETQ come from the germline V gene. V shed 0 bases and J shed 3 bases, with 13 bases lying between them. This CDR3 is CASSLADGGGYEQYF. In DNA, the CDR3 is TGCGCCAGCAGCTTGGCTGATGGAGGGGGCTACGAGCAGTACTTC.

The chain joins TRBV5-1 to TRBJ2-5; D remains unclear. The CDR3 is made up of 14 amino acids. V dropped 4 bases and J dropped 2 bases, with 12 bases sitting between them. Germline CDR1 is SGHRS and CDR2 is YFSETQ. The chain's CDR3 is CASSPAPPQETQYF. The CDR3 nucleotides are TGCGCCAGCAGCCCGGCTCCCCCACAAGAGACCCAGTACTTC.

This sequence joins TRBV5-1 and TRBJ1-1; 8 nucleotides align to TRBD1. Germline V gene data show CDR1 as SGHRS and CDR2 as YFSETQ. The CDR3 extends over 12 amino acids. V shed 1 base and J 10 bases; nucleotides not matched to a gene: 3. CDR3 in DNA: TGCGCCAGCAGCTTGAACGGACAGGGAGCTTTCTTT. Its translation is CASSLNGQGAFF.

In its sample, this clonotype was seen many times. The rearrangement links TRBV7-3 to TRBJ2-1; TRBD2 matches at 14 bases. CDR1 is SGHTA, CDR2 FQGTGA, per germline. V gave up 4 bases and J gave up 9 bases; unmatched junction bases: 8. The CDR3 length is 16 residues. The CDR3 DNA is TGTGCCAGCAGCTCCACCGGGACTAGCGGGAGAGGTGAGCAGTTCTTC. Translation: CASSSTGTSGRGEQFF.

This clonotype appeared once. A read error is possible here, since a much larger clone lies one base away. This chain links TRBV27 with TRBJ2-3; 7 bases line up with TRBD2. The CDR3 has 17 residues. J lost 2 bases, V lost 4 bases, and 12 bases had no gene match. The germline CDR1 and CDR2 sequences are MNHEY and SMNVEV (reference sequence). The CDR3 spells CASSSRCLAEDTDTQYF. In DNA, the CDR3 is TGTGCCAGCAGTTCTCGGTGCCTAGCGGAGGACACAGATACGCAGTATTTT.

This clonotype was seen many times. The V call is TRBV4-2, the J call TRBJ2-1, with 14 bases fitting TRBD2. CDR1 and CDR2 (germline): LGHNA, YNFKEQ. V was pared by 0 bases and J by 8 bases, with 3 bases of the junction left unmatched. The CDR3 is 16 amino acids. This chain's CDR3 is CASSQEGTSGSYEQFF. Written as DNA, the CDR3 is TGTGCCAGCAGCCAAGAAGGGACTAGCGGGAGCTATGAGCAGTTCTTC.

This clonotype occurred a few times. The chain has TRBV6-4 and TRBJ1-6, with no clear D. The length of the CDR3 is 20 residues. The germline V and J ends were trimmed by 5 bases and 0 bases, with 23 bases remaining between them. Looked up from germline, CDR1 is MRHNA and CDR2 is SNTAGT. CDR3 in DNA: TGTGCCAGCAGTCCTCCCCGACAAGCACGGAAAAGCTCCTATAATTCACCCCTCCACTTT. This sequence encodes CASSPPRQARKSSYNSPLHF.